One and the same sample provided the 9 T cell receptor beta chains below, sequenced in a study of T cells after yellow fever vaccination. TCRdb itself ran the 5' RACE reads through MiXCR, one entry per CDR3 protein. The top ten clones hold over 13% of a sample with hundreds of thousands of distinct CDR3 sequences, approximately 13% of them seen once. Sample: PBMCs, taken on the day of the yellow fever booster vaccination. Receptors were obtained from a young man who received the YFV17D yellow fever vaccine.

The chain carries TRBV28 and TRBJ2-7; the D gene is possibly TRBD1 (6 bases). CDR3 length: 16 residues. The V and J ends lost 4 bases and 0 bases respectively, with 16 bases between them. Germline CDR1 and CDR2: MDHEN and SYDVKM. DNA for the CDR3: TGTGCCAGCAGTTGGTCGTGGGACAAGAGCTCCTACGAGCAGTACTTC. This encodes CASSWSWDKSSYEQYF.

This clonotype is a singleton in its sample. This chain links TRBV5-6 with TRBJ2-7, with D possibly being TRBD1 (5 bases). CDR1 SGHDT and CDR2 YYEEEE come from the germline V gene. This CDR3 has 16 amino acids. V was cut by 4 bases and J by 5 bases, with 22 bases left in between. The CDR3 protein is CASSPPTALQGDEQYF. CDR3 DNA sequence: TGTGCCAGCAGCCCGCCGACAGCCCTTCAAGGGGACGAGCAGTACTTC.

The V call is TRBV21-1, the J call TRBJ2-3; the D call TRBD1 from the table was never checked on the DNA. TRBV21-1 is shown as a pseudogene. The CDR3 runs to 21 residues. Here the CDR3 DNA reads TGTGCCAGCAGCGCGCGCCCCCCGAGGGTCCCTGAGGCATTCTGGCCAGATACGCAGTATTTT. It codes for CASSARPPRVPEAFWPDTQYF.

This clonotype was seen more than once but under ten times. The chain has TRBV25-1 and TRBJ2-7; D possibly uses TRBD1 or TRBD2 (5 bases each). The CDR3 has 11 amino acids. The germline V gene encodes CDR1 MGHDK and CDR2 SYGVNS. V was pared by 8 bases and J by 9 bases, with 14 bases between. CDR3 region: CASHGAVGQYF. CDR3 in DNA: TGTGCCAGCCACGGGGCAGTTGGGCAGTACTTC.

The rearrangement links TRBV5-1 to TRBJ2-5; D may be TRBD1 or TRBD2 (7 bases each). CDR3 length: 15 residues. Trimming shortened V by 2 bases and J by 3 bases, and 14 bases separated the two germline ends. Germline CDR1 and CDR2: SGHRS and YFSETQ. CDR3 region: CASSLQGRDKETQYF. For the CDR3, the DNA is TGCGCCAGCAGCTTACAGGGGAGGGATAAAGAGACCCAGTACTTC. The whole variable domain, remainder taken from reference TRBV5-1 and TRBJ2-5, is KAGVTQTPRYLIKTRGQQVTLSCSPISGHRSVSWYQQTPGQGLQFLFEYFSETQRNKGNFPGRFSGRQFSNSRSEMNVSTLELGDSALYLCASSLQGRDKETQYFGPGTRLLVL.

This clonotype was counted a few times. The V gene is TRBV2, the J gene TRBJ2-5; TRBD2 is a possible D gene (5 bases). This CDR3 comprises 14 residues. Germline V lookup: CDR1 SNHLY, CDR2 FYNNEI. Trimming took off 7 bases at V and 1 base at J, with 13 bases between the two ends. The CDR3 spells CASTLRRSQETQYF. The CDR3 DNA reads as TGTGCCAGCACCTTAAGGAGGAGCCAAGAGACCCAGTACTTC.

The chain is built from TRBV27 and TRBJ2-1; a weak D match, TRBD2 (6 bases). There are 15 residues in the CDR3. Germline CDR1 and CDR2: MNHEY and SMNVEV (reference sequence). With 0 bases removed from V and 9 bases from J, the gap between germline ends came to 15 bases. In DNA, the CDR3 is TGTGCCAGCAGTTTATCGGTAGGGACTGAGGCTGAGCAGTTCTTC. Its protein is CASSLSVGTEAEQFF.

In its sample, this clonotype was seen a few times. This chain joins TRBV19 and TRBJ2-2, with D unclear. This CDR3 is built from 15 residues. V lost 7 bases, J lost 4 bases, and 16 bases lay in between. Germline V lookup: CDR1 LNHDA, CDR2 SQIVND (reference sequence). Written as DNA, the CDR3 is TGTGCCAGTAAGGCGGACGAGCTGGTCACCGGGGAGCTGTTTTTT. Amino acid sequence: CASKADELVTGELFF.

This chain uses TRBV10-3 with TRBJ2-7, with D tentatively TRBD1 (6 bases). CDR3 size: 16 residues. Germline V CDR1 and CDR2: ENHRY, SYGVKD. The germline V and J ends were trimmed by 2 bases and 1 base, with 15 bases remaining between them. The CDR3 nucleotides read TGTGCCATCAGTGAGAATCTGGCAGGGGAGTCCTACGAGCAGTACTTC. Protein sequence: CAISENLAGESYEQYF.